This T cell receptor beta chain was captured in a study of T cells in Graves' hyperthyroidism and ophthalmopathy. V dropped 8 bases and J dropped 1 base, with 12 bases sitting between them. The CDR3 is 14 amino acids. CDR1 MNHEY and CDR2 SMNVEV come from the germline V gene (reference sequence). This clonotype was counted ten times or more. Amplified TCR beta CDR3 regions derived from RNA transcripts. Researchers ran a first-round RT-PCR on the TCR CDR3 using the HTBI primer set. TCRdb analysed the multiplex PCR reads with MiXCR anew, one entry per CDR3 protein. The data contain around 250,000 distinct CDR3 sequences, about 15% of them singletons.

The J gene is TRBJ2-1, the V gene TRBV27; possibly TRBD2 for D (5 bases). Sequencing input: blood. This TCR was recovered from a woman in her forties with Graves' hyperthyroidism that later progressed to Graves' ophthalmopathy. The CDR3 loop is CASHAGVSYNEQFF. CDR3 sequence (DNA): TGTGCCAGCCACGCCGGGGTTTCCTACAATGAGCAGTTCTTC.